Following are 9 T cell receptor beta chains from one sample sequenced in a study of CXCR3-negative and CXCR3-positive naive CD8 T cells. Findings and caveats of the study: Comparison of naive cells showed more hydrophobic TRB CDR3s in CXCR3-positive than in CXCR3-negative naive cells.

TRB cDNA was prepared as libraries by UMI-labeled 5' RACE. TCRdb re-called the 5' RACE reads and shows each CDR3 protein once, DNA omitted. The sample data list approximately 90,000 distinct CDR3 sequences. For these TCRs, the target antigens are not known. Sample: naive CXCR3+ CD8+ T cells from blood. Subset: CD45RO-CCR7+CD27+CD95- naive CD8+ T cells expressing CXCR3 (TNR3+). These receptors all stem from a human donor in good health. Some clones in this sample may be carry-over from other donors' samples.

The chain uses TRBV20-1 and TRBJ1-2; the TCRdb D gene call, TRBD1, has no DNA to confirm it. The CDR3 is made up of 14 amino acids. The germline V gene has CDR1 DFQATT and CDR2 SNEGSKA (reference sequence). The CDR3 loop reads CSARDPGTGEIYTF.

The V call is TRBV30, the J call TRBJ2-1; checking the TCRdb D call of TRBD2 is not possible without DNA. This CDR3 spans 15 amino acids. CDR1 GTSNPN and CDR2 SVGIG come from the germline V gene (reference sequence). This chain's CDR3 is CAWAIPYLSYNEQFF.

The J gene is TRBJ2-1, the V gene TRBV7-9; no DNA is available, so the TRBD2 call from TCRdb remains unchecked. Germline CDR1 reads SEHNR; CDR2 reads FQNEAQ (reference sequence). The CDR3 runs to 17 residues. The CDR3 protein is CASSEAMRLAGPNEQFF.

This chain links TRBV12-3 or TRBV12-4 with TRBJ2-1. The CDR3 length is 12 residues. CDR3 sequence: CASSFPQNEQFF.

This chain links TRBV28 with TRBJ2-7. The CDR3 has 11 residues. Germline V gene sequence: CDR1 MDHEN, CDR2 SYDVKM. The CDR3 loop reads CASSFAYEQYF.

The chain joins TRBV12-3 or TRBV12-4 to TRBJ2-3; lacking DNA, the TRBD1 call made by TCRdb goes unchecked. The CDR3 totals 16 residues. This chain's CDR3 is CAINKGDLGPTDTQYF.

The V call is TRBV7-9, the J call TRBJ2-2; TCRdb proposes TRBD1, but this gene call is untestable without DNA. There are 16 residues in the CDR3. The germline V gene encodes CDR1 SEHNR and CDR2 FQNEAQ (reference sequence). This CDR3 reads CASSITRTGGTGELFF.

The gene calls are TRBV4-1 and TRBJ2-7. The CDR3 runs to 14 residues. Looked up from germline, CDR1 is MGHRA and CDR2 is YSYEKL. The CDR3 sequence is CASSPIAVSYEQYF.

J is TRBJ1-1 and V is TRBV12-3 or TRBV12-4; TCRdb calls TRBD1, which cannot be checked without DNA. The length of the CDR3 is 15 residues. Here the CDR3 reads CASSGTGGLRTEAFF.